The clone carrying this T cell receptor beta chain was picked up a small number of times. Its matching antigen is unknown. Germline CDR1 LNHNV, CDR2 YYDKDF (reference sequence). Unmatched junction bases numbered 5, after V lost 0 bases and J lost 2 bases. The length of the CDR3 is 17 residues. These data are taken from a study of vaccination and CD4 T cells after COVID-19. Study summary: Overlapping peptides of the spike proteins of SARS-CoV-2, HCoV-NL63, HCoV-OC43 and HCoV-229E were used for cell stimulation. Each of the control cultures got a CEFX pool, an HIV-1 Nef pool, or no peptide.

Treatment of the sample: roughly ten-day PBMC culture with coronavirus spike peptide pools or control peptides (ViraFEST assay). CD4+ T cells of the unexposed donor were collected before the COVID-19 pandemic (2011-2018). TCRs were sequenced by ViraFEST after antigen-specific T cells had been expanded with peptide pools. If enough cells were available, CD4+ T cells from unexposed donors were probed with SARS-CoV-2 S/N and four cold-coronavirus spikes. The assay that was used to sequence DNA from cultured CD4+ T cells was the Oncomine TCR Beta short-read assay. Cultured CD4+ T cells were the source of extracted genomic DNA. TCRdb ran MiXCR on the PCR reads and lists one entry per CDR3 protein. The sample lists 7,500 to 10,000 distinct CDR3 sequences, over 25% occurring once.

Sequenced material: CD4+ T cells from blood, cultured in vitro. The sequence was collected from a human donor in good health. The chain joins TRBV15 to TRBJ2-3; 10 bases are a match to TRBD1. The DNA of the CDR3 is TGTGCCACCAGCAGAGACGGACAGGGGGGAACCACAGATACGCAGTATTTT. Its protein is CATSRDGQGGTTDTQYF.